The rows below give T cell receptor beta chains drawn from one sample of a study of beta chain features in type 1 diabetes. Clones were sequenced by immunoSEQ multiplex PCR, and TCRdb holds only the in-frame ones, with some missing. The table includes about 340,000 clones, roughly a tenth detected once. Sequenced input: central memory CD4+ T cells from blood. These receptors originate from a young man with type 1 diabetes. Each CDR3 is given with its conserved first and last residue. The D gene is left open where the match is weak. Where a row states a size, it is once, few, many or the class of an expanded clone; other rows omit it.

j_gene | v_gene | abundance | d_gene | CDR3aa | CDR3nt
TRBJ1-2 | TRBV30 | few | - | CAWSVAGGSYGYTF | TGTGCCTGGAGCGTTGCGGGGGGCAGCTATGGCTACACCTTC
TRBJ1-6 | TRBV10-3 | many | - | CAISESSIRQPILASPLHF | TGTGCCATCAGTGAGTCGAGTATCAGACAGCCTATTTTAGCCTCACCCCTCCACTTT
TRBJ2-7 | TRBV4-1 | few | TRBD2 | CASSPSGTSLSYEQYF | TGCGCCAGCAGCCCGTCCGGGACTAGCCTCTCCTACGAGCAGTACTTC
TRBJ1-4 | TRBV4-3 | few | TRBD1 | CASSQGQGVEKLFF | TGCGCCAGCAGCCAAGGGCAGGGGGTCGAAAAACTGTTTTTT
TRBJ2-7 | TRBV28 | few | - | CASSLYAEQYF | TGTGCCAGCAGTTTATATGCAGAGCAGTACTTC
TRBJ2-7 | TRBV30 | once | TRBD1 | CAGSVGTGGSYEQYF | TGTGCCGGGAGTGTAGGGACAGGGGGTTCCTACGAGCAGTACTTC
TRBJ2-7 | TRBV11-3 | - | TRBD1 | CASSQGQGIEQYF | TGTGCCAGCAGCCAAGGACAGGGTATCGAGCAGTACTTC
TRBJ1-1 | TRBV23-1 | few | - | CASTRGEDTEAFF | TGCGCCAGCACACGAGGGGAGGACACTGAAGCTTTCTTT
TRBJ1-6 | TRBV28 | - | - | CASSLSGRNSPLHF | TGTGCCAGCAGTTTATCTGGGAGGAACTCACCCCTCCACTTT
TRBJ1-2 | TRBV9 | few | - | CASSVGGQGGYGYTF | TGTGCCAGCAGCGTAGGGGGTCAGGGCGGCTATGGCTACACCTTC
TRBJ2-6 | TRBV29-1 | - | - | CSVEEVGDGANVLTF | TGCAGCGTTGAAGAGGTGGGCGACGGGGCCAACGTCCTGACTTTC
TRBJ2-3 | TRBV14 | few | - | CASSLGQTTDTQYF | TGTGCCAGCAGCCTCGGACAGACCACAGATACGCAGTATTTT
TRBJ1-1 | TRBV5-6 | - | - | CASSRDKGTMNTEAFF | TGTGCCAGCAGCAGGGACAAGGGGACAATGAACACTGAAGCTTTCTTT
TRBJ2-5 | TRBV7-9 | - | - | CASSSQGETQYF | TGTGCCAGCAGCTCCCAAGGAGAGACCCAGTACTTC
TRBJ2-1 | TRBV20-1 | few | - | CSASGVGEQFF | TGCAGTGCTAGCGGGGTGGGTGAGCAGTTCTTC
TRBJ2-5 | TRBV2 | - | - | CASSERRAEEGAQYF | TGTGCCAGCAGTGAAAGGCGAGCGGAAGAGGGGGCCCAGTACTTC
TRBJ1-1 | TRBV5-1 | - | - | CASSLRDPLNTEAFF | TGCGCCAGCAGCTTGAGGGACCCCCTGAACACTGAAGCTTTCTTT
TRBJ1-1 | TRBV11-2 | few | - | CASSLAGGEAFF | TGTGCCAGCAGCTTAGCTGGCGGTGAAGCTTTCTTT
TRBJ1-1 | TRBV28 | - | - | CASRSSGKVTEAFF | TGTGCCAGCAGGTCGTCAGGGAAGGTAACTGAAGCTTTCTTT
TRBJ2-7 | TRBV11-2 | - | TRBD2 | CASSLGSGVQTLQYF | TGTGCCAGCAGCTTAGGGAGCGGGGTCCAAACCCTGCAGTACTTC
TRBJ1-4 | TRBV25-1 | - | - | CASSELGTENEKLFF | TGTGCCAGCAGTGAACTGGGGACGGAGAATGAAAAACTGTTTTTT
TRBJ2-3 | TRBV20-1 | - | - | CSASGHSTQYF | TGCAGTGCTAGCGGTCACAGTACGCAGTATTTT
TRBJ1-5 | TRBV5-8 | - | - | CASSLAVGFDQPQHF | TGTGCCAGCAGCTTGGCCGTGGGGTTCGATCAGCCCCAGCATTTT
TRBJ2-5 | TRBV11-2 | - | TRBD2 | CASSLGSLAGQETQYF | TGTGCCAGCAGCTTAGGGTCACTAGCGGGCCAAGAGACCCAGTACTTC
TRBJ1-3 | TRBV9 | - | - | CASSITAGPSNGNTIYF | TGTGCCAGCAGCATAACTGCAGGGCCAAGTAACGGAAACACCATATATTTT
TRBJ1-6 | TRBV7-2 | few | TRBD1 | CASGGAGGNSPLHF | TGTGCCAGCGGCGGCGCAGGGGGGAATTCACCCCTCCACTTT
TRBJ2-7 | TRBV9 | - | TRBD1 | CASSAGQGVSYEQYF | TGTGCCAGCAGCGCCGGACAGGGGGTCTCCTACGAGCAGTACTTC
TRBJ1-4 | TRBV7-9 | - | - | CATPIEGNEKLFF | TGTGCCACTCCAATCGAGGGTAATGAAAAACTGTTTTTT
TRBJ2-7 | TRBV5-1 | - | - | CASSLLDRAPSEQYF | TGCGCCAGCAGCTTGCTGGACAGAGCACCCTCCGAGCAGTACTTC
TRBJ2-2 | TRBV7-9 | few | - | CASTPNTGELFF | TGTGCCAGCACCCCAAACACCGGGGAGCTGTTTTTT
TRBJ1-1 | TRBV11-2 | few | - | CASSLARTNTEAFF | TGTGCCAGCAGCTTAGCTAGGACGAACACTGAAGCTTTCTTT
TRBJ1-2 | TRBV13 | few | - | CASSLDKNYGYTF | TGTGCCAGCAGCTTAGACAAAAACTATGGCTACACCTTC
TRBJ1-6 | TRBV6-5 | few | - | CASSRLGTNNSPLHF | TGTGCCAGCAGTAGGCTTGGGACAAATAATTCACCCCTCCACTTT
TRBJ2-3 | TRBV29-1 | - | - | CSVVSGAVDTQYF | TGCAGCGTTGTCTCGGGCGCCGTAGATACGCAGTATTTT
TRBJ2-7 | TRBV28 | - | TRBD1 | CASSSSGTGLIEQYF | TGTGCCAGCAGCTCCTCCGGGACAGGCCTCATCGAGCAGTACTTC
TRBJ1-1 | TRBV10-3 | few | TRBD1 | CAISGQGQGATEAFF | TGTGCCATCAGTGGGCAGGGACAGGGGGCCACTGAAGCTTTCTTT
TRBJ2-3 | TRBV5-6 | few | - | CASSPSHSTDTQYF | TGTGCCAGCAGCCCATCGCACAGCACAGATACGCAGTATTTT
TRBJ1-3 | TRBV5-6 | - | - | CASSPRGPGNTIYF | TGTGCCAGCAGCCCCAGGGGTCCCGGAAACACCATATATTTT
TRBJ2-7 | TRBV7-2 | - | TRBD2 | CASSPSGGAMQFNEQYF | TGTGCCAGCAGCCCTAGCGGGGGGGCCATGCAATTTAACGAGCAGTACTTC
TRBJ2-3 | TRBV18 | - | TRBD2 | CASSPGTTSGAWYF | TGTGCCAGCTCACCCGGGACTACTAGCGGGGCTTGGTATTTT